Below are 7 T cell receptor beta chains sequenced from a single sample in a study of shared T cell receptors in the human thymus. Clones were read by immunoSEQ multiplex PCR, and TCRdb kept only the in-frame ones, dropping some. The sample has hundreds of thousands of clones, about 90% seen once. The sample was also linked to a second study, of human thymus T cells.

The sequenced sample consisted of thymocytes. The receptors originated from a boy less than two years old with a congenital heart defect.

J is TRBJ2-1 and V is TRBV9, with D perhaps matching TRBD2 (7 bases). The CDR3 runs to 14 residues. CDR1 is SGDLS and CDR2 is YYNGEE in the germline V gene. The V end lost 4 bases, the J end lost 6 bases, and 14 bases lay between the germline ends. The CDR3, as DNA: TGTGCCAGCAGCCTGGGGGGGGCGGGCAATGAGCAGTTCTTC. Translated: CASSLGGAGNEQFF. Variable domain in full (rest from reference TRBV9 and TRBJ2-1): DSGVTQTPKHLITATGQRVTLRCSPRSGDLSVYWYQQSLDQGLQFLIQYYNGEERAKGNILERFSAQQFPDLHSELNLSSLELGDSALYFCASSLGGAGNEQFFGPGTRLTVL.

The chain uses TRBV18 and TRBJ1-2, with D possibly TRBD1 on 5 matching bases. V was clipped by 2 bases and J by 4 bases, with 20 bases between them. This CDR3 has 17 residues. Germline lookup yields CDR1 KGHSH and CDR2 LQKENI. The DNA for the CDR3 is TGTGCCAGCTCACCATTGAATCGAGCAGGGCTTATCTATGGCTACACCTTC. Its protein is CASSPLNRAGLIYGYTF.

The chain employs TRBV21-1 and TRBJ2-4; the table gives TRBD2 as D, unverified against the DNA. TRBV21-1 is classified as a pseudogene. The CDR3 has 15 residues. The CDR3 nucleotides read TGTGCCAGCACCCTTCGGGGGGCTTCCAAAAACATTCAGTACTTC. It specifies CASTLRGASKNIQYF.

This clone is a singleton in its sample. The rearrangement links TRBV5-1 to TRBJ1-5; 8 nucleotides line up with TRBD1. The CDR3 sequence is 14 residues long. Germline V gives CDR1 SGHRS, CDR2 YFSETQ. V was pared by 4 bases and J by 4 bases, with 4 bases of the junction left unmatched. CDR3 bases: TGCGCCAGCAGCAAACAGGGGGGGAATCAGCCCCAGCATTTT. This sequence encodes CASSKQGGNQPQHF.

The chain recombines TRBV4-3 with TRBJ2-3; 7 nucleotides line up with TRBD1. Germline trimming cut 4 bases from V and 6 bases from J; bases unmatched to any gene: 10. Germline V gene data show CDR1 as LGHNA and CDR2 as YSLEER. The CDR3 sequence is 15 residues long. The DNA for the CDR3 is TGCGCCAGCAGCCCGCAACAGGGGAGTAGGGATACGCAGTATTTT. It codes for CASSPQQGSRDTQYF.

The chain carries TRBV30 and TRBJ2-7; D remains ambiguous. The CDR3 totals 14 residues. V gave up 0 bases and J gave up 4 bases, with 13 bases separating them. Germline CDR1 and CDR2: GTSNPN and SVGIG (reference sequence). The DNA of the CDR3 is TGTGCCTGGAGTGTATTAAGTCAGGTATACGAGCAGTACTTC. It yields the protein CAWSVLSQVYEQYF.

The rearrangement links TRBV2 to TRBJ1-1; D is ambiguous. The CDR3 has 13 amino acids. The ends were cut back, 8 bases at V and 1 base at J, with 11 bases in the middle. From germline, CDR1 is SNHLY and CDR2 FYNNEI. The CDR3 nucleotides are TGTGCCAGCGAGTCCTTACGGAACACTGAAGCTTTCTTT. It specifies CASESLRNTEAFF.